This entry lists 2 T cell receptor beta chains sequenced from one sample in a study of cytotoxic CD8 clonotypes in ibrutinib-treated CLL. The table came from immunoSEQ multiplex PCR; TCRdb's copy has only in-frame clones and leaves some out. The profile shows roughly 100,000 clones, around 73% of them singletons. Specimen: PBMCs, collected after 12 months of ibrutinib treatment. These receptors originate from a human donor with chronic lymphocytic leukemia.

This clone was counted a single time. The rearrangement joins TRBV18 to TRBJ1-1; maybe TRBD1 (6 bases). The CDR3 runs to 13 residues. Trimming pared 5 bases from V and 0 bases from J, leaving 7 bases between. Germline assignment: CDR1 KGHSH and CDR2 LQKENI. The CDR3 nucleotides read TGTGCCAGCTCAGGGGGGCTGAACACTGAAGCTTTCTTT. Protein: CASSGGLNTEAFF.

V usage is TRBV4-1 and J usage is TRBJ1-5, with TRBD1 as a possible D gene (6 bases). V was clipped by 3 bases and J by 0 bases, with 24 bases between them. The CDR3 contains 20 residues. Germline V gene lookup returns CDR1 MGHRA and CDR2 YSYEKL. The CDR3 loop is CASSQTPTGTTLYSNQPQHF. The CDR3 bases are TGCGCCAGCAGCCAGACACCCACCGGGACAACCCTTTATAGCAATCAGCCCCAGCATTTT.